The rows below give T cell receptor beta chains drawn from one sample of a study of neoadjuvant anti-PD-1 for oral cavity cancer. Generated by immunoSEQ multiplex PCR, the TCRdb table keeps only in-frame clones and is missing some. The sample yields roughly 25,000 clones, 25% to 30% seen once. The specimen comprised tumor tissue, sampled after nivolumab (anti-PD-1) treatment. These receptors all come from a person aged 40 to 85 with oral cavity squamous cell carcinoma. The CDR3 runs from the conserved cysteine through the conserved F or W. D genes are given only for firm matches. Only some rows state a clone size, as once, few, many or a class for expanded clones.

v_call,d_call,clone_size,j_call,cdr3_nt,cdr3_aa
TRBV5-1,TRBD2,few,TRBJ2-1,TGCGCCAGCCGAAGAGCGGGAGAGGCTAATGAGCAGTTCTTC,CASRRAGEANEQFF
TRBV15,-,few,TRBJ2-7,TGTGCCACCAGCAGGGGTGACAGCTACGAGCAGTACTTC,CATSRGDSYEQYF
TRBV30,-,-,TRBJ1-1,TGTGCCTGGAGTGTAGGGACCGCCGAAGCTTTCTTT,CAWSVGTAEAFF
TRBV10-3,-,medium-sized,TRBJ1-5,TGTGCCATCACTAGACACCCAAATCAGCCCCAGCATTTT,CAITRHPNQPQHF
TRBV2,-,-,TRBJ1-1,TGTGCCAGCAGCCCCTCATGGGACACCCGAGAAGCTTTCTTT,CASSPSWDTREAFF
TRBV28,-,many,TRBJ2-2,TGTGCCAGCAGTTTAGCCGCGAACACCGGGGAGCTGTTTTTT,CASSLAANTGELFF
TRBV18,TRBD1,-,TRBJ2-7,TGTGCCAGCTCTCTAGCCGGGACAGCTACCTCCTACGAGCAGTACTTC,CASSLAGTATSYEQYF
TRBV5-4,TRBD1,-,TRBJ2-7,TGTGCCAGCAGCTACGGGACAGGGCCCTACGAGCAGTACTTC,CASSYGTGPYEQYF
TRBV6-6,TRBD1,few,TRBJ2-7,TGTGCCAGCAGCCGACAGGGGCGATCCTCCGAGCAGTACTTC,CASSRQGRSSEQYF
TRBV19,-,-,TRBJ1-6,TGTGCCAGTAGTAACTCCGGCTCCTATAATTCACCCCTCCACTTT,CASSNSGSYNSPLHF
TRBV4-2,-,-,TRBJ1-5,TGTGCCAGCAGCCAAGATGGGTCTGACCGGGGGGAGCCCCAGCATTTT,CASSQDGSDRGEPQHF
TRBV28,-,-,TRBJ2-7,TGTGCCAGCAGTCTACAGGGCCGCGGTTACGAGCAGTACTTC,CASSLQGRGYEQYF
TRBV28,-,-,TRBJ1-2,TGTGCCAGCAGGCCCTACAGGGACAACTATGGCTACACCTTC,CASRPYRDNYGYTF
TRBV4-1,-,-,TRBJ2-5,TGCGCCAGCAGCCCAACAGGAGAAGAGACCCAGTACTTC,CASSPTGEETQYF
TRBV29-1,-,-,TRBJ2-7,TGCAGTGTAAGTACAGGAGCATACGAGCAGTACTTC,CSVSTGAYEQYF
TRBV11-2,-,-,TRBJ2-5,TGTGCCAGCAGCGCAACGGGGGAGACCCAGTACTTC,CASSATGETQYF
TRBV7-8,-,-,TRBJ2-7,TGTGCCAGCAGCTTAAGTTACGAGCAGTACTTC,CASSLSYEQYF
TRBV9,-,-,TRBJ2-1,TGTGCCAGCAGTGAGGGGGTAAGCTCCTACAATGAGCAGTTCTTC,CASSEGVSSYNEQFF
TRBV5-1,TRBD1,few,TRBJ1-1,TGCGCCAGCAGCGTCCTACAGGGGGCGAACACTGAAGCTTTCTTT,CASSVLQGANTEAFF
TRBV11-2,TRBD1,-,TRBJ1-2,TGTGCCAGCAGGGGTGGGACAGCCCATAACTATGGCTACACCTTC,CASRGGTAHNYGYTF
TRBV9,-,-,TRBJ2-1,TGTGCCAGCAGCTGGAGCGGGTACAATGAGCAGTTCTTC,CASSWSGYNEQFF
TRBV5-1,TRBD1,-,TRBJ2-7,TGCGCCAGCAGCTTGAGCCAGGGGGCTGACGAGCAGTACTTC,CASSLSQGADEQYF
TRBV6-5,-,few,TRBJ2-1,TGTGCCAGCAGTCCAGGGGTAAATGAGCAGTTCTTC,CASSPGVNEQFF
TRBV4-2,TRBD1,-,TRBJ2-2,TGTGCCAGCAGCTTTCCACGGACAGGGGGCACCGGGGAGCTGTTTTTT,CASSFPRTGGTGELFF
TRBV7-3,TRBD1,-,TRBJ2-3,TGTGCCAGCAGCTTAATTGCGGCAGGGGGATTCACAGATACGCAGTATTTT,CASSLIAAGGFTDTQYF
TRBV5-6,TRBD2,-,TRBJ2-3,TGTGCCAGCAGCCAAGATAGCGGGGCCTTCACAGATACGCAGTATTTT,CASSQDSGAFTDTQYF